The text below deals with one T cell receptor (beta chain). The antigen is unknown. The data are from a study of shared clonotypes between healthy human individuals. V gave up 4 bases and J gave up 2 bases, with 12 bases separating them. The CDR3 runs to 14 residues. The germline CDR1 and CDR2 sequences are MNHEY and SVGAGI. Repertoires were generated with immunoSEQ multiplex PCR, while TCRdb's copy carries only in-frame clones and drops some. The sample carries a few million clones, roughly 92% recorded once. Findings and limits, study-wide: Relative to clonotypes present in all four donors, those not shared had lower generation probabilities.

The gene calls are TRBV6-5 and TRBJ2-7; possible D gene TRBD1, 6 bases. This sequence was found in a man aged 18 to 30 in good health. The specimen was naive CD4+ T cells sorted from blood. Subset defined: CD45RA+ positively selected. CDR3 sequence reads: CASSWDMYTYEQYF. Here the CDR3 DNA reads TGTGCCAGCAGTTGGGACATGTATACCTACGAGCAGTACTTC.